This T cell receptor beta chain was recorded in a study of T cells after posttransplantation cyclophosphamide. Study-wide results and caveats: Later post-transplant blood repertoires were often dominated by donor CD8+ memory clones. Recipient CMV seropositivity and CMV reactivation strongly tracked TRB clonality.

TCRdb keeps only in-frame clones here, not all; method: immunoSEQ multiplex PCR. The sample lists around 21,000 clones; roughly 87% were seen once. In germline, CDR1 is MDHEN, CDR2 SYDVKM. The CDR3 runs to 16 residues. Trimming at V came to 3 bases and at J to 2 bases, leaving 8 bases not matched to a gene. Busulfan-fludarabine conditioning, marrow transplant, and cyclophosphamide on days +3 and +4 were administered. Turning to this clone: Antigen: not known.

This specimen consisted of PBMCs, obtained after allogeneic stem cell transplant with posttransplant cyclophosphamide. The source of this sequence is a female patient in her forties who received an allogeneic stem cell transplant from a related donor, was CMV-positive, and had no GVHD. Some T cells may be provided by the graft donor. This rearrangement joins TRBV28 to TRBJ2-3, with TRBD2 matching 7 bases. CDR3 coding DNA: TGTGCCAGCAGTTTCGGACTAGACCCATTCACAGATACGCAGTATTTT. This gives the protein CASSFGLDPFTDTQYF.